This entry concerns a single T cell receptor (beta chain). The V gene lost 2 bases and the J gene lost 2 bases, with 15 bases spanning the gap. The CDR3 runs to 15 residues. CDR1 and CDR2 (germline): GTSNPN, SVGIG (reference sequence). The data were taken from a study of cytomegalovirus exposure and HLA in healthy donors. The PCR had 60 Vbeta and 13 Jbeta primers. Profiled with immunoSEQ multiplex PCR; TCRdb holds only in-frame clones, not every one. This table has fewer than 110,000 clones, approximately 80% appearing once. Material: PBMCs. This sequence originates from a male donor in good health and CMV-seronegative. The rearrangement joins TRBV30 to TRBJ1-1, with TRBD1 as a possible D gene (6 bases). This CDR3 reads CAWSIRTVGNTEAFF. The CDR3 DNA is TGTGCCTGGAGTATCCGGACAGTGGGCAACACTGAAGCTTTCTTT.